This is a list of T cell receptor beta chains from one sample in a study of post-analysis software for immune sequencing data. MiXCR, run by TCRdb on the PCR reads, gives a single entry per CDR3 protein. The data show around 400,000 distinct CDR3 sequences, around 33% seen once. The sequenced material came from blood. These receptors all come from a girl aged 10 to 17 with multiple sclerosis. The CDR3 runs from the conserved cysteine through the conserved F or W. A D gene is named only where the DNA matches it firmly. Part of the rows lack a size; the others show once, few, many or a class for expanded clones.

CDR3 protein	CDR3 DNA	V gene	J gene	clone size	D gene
CASSLMAGGEKLFF	TGTGCCAGCAGTTTAATGGCAGGGGGTGAAAAACTGTTTTTT	TRBV12-3/TRBV12-4	TRBJ1-4	-	TRBD1
CASSRRLAGGYTDTQYF	TGTGCCAGCAGTCGCCGACTAGCGGGGGGGTACACAGATACGCAGTATTTT	TRBV12-3/TRBV12-4	TRBJ2-3	-	TRBD2
CASSTGTSVEFTDTQYF	TGTGCCAGCAGTACGGGGACTAGCGTTGAATTCACAGATACGCAGTATTTT	TRBV12-3/TRBV12-4	TRBJ2-3	few	TRBD2
CSGSAGTSVTYEQYF	TGCAGTGGCTCGGCCGGGACTAGCGTAACCTACGAGCAGTACTTC	TRBV20-1	TRBJ2-7	many	TRBD2
CASRGAENTF	TGTGCCAGCAGAGGGGCAGAAAACACCTTC	TRBV12-3/TRBV12-4	TRBJ1-2	-	-
CASTFFAGEETQYF	TGTGCCAGCACCTTCTTTGCGGGGGAAGAGACCCAGTACTTC	TRBV28	TRBJ2-5	-	TRBD2
CASSSDRRGDTQYF	TGTGCCAGCAGTTCGGACAGGAGGGGAGATACGCAGTATTTT	TRBV6-5	TRBJ2-3	-	-
CASSQVRVNTDTQYF	TGCGCCAGCAGCCAAGTGCGGGTCAACACAGATACGCAGTATTTT	TRBV4-3	TRBJ2-3	few	-
CASSPIRDRKFNEQFF	TGTGCCAGCAGCCCAATACGGGACAGGAAATTCAATGAGCAGTTCTTC	TRBV7-3	TRBJ2-1	few	TRBD1
CASSRDRGNGYTF	TGTGCCAGCAGCCGCGACAGGGGGAATGGCTACACCTTC	TRBV9	TRBJ1-2	once	TRBD1
CASSLLRGGQGYTF	TGTGCCAGCAGTCTTCTCCGCGGGGGTCAGGGCTACACCTTC	TRBV28	TRBJ1-2	-	-
CASSPYVGTEAFF	TGTGCCAGCAGTCCCTACGTGGGCACTGAAGCTTTCTTT	TRBV6-6	TRBJ1-1	-	-
CSVDLTWGLAGEETQYF	TGCAGCGTTGATCTCACCTGGGGACTAGCGGGGGAAGAGACCCAGTACTTC	TRBV29-1	TRBJ2-5	few	TRBD2
CASPDLLQGANEQYF	TGTGCCAGCCCCGACTTGCTGCAGGGGGCCAACGAGCAGTACTTC	TRBV21-1	TRBJ2-7	-	-
CATSVLGSDTQYF	TGTGCCACCAGTGTTCTGGGGTCAGATACGCAGTATTTT	TRBV24-1	TRBJ2-3	-	-
CASSYSNSRDRDQETQYF	TGTGCCAGCAGTTACTCGAACTCCCGGGACAGGGACCAAGAGACCCAGTACTTC	TRBV6-5	TRBJ2-5	-	TRBD1
CATSDFTIRTPNEQFF	TGTGCCACCAGTGATTTCACCATCCGCACCCCCAATGAGCAGTTCTTC	TRBV24-1	TRBJ2-1	once	-
CASSTPERPVYEQYF	TGTGCCAGCAGCACCCCGGAGCGTCCCGTTTACGAGCAGTACTTC	TRBV12-3/TRBV12-4	TRBJ2-7	many	-
CASSLSRQGKEGTEAFF	TGTGCCAGCAGCCTAAGCCGACAGGGGAAGGAAGGAACTGAAGCTTTCTTT	TRBV11-2	TRBJ1-1	-	TRBD1
CSARSVLQETQYF	TGCAGTGCTAGAAGCGTCCTCCAAGAGACCCAGTACTTC	TRBV20-1	TRBJ2-5	few	-
CASRRAGETQYF	TGTGCCAGCAGGCGCGCGGGAGAGACCCAGTACTTC	TRBV3-1	TRBJ2-5	few	-
CASSFEAPTTNEKLFF	TGCGCCAGCAGCTTTGAGGCGCCGACAACTAATGAAAAACTGTTTTTT	TRBV5-1	TRBJ1-4	-	-
CASSYRTEIYTGELFF	TGTGCCAGCAGTTATAGGACGGAAATATACACCGGGGAGCTGTTTTTT	TRBV6-5	TRBJ2-2	-	-
CASSQGINNYGYTF	TGCGCCAGCAGCCAAGGGATAAATAACTATGGCTACACCTTC	TRBV4-1	TRBJ1-2	few	-
CASSNMGGARSETQYF	TGTGCCAGCAGCAACATGGGGGGGGCCCGGTCGGAGACCCAGTACTTC	TRBV11-2	TRBJ2-5	-	-
CASSRGQPGETQYF	TGTGCCAGCAGCCGCGGACAGCCCGGGGAGACCCAGTACTTC	TRBV4-2	TRBJ2-5	few	-
CASSRDLGDRGTQYF	TGTGCCAGCAGCCGAGACTTGGGGGACCGGGGGACCCAGTACTTC	TRBV12-3/TRBV12-4	TRBJ2-5	-	-
CSANDLGEETQYF	TGCAGTGCTAATGATCTGGGGGAGGAGACCCAGTACTTC	TRBV20-1	TRBJ2-5	-	-
CASSPQGGRETQYF	TGTGCCAGCAGCCCACAGGGGGGACGGGAGACCCAGTACTTC	TRBV7-2	TRBJ2-5	-	TRBD1
CASSQRLAPSLEQYF	TGTGCCAGCAGTCAAAGACTAGCGCCTTCCCTCGAGCAGTACTTC	TRBV7-9	TRBJ2-7	-	TRBD2
CASSLQGSSAAFF	TGTGCCAGCAGTTTACAGGGGTCGAGTGCGGCTTTCTTT	TRBV28	TRBJ1-1	-	-
CSVVAGDSYEQYF	TGCAGCGTTGTAGCGGGGGACTCCTACGAGCAGTACTTC	TRBV29-1	TRBJ2-7	-	TRBD2
CSASRGNTEAFF	TGCAGTGCTAGTCGGGGGAACACTGAAGCTTTCTTT	TRBV20-1	TRBJ1-1	-	-
CATIAGEGTDTQYF	TGTGCCACGATAGCGGGGGAAGGCACAGATACGCAGTATTTT	TRBV2	TRBJ2-3	-	TRBD2
CASSETSGYADTQYF	TGTGCCAGCAGCGAGACTAGCGGGTATGCAGATACGCAGTATTTT	TRBV7-3	TRBJ2-3	-	TRBD2
CASSVRGLDEQYF	TGCGCCAGCAGCGTCAGGGGGCTCGACGAGCAGTACTTC	TRBV5-1	TRBJ2-7	few	TRBD1
CASSYGRDTEAFF	TGTGCCAGCAGTTACGGCAGGGACACTGAAGCTTTCTTT	TRBV6-2/TRBV6-3	TRBJ1-1	-	-
CSGISGGSYEQYF	TGCAGTGGGATTAGCGGGGGCTCCTACGAGCAGTACTTC	TRBV20-1	TRBJ2-7	-	TRBD2
CSVQDRVEAFF	TGCAGCGTCCAGGACAGGGTTGAAGCTTTCTTT	TRBV29-1	TRBJ1-1	-	TRBD1
CASSYRPRSNEQYF	TGTGCCAGCAGTTACCGACCACGTTCGAACGAGCAGTACTTC	TRBV6-5	TRBJ2-7	few	-
CASENRDGHRSQHF	TGTGCCAGTGAGAACCGGGACGGCCATAGGTCGCAGCATTTT	TRBV2	TRBJ1-5	-	-
CASSSSDYLHQETQYF	TGTGCCAGCAGTAGTTCGGACTACCTCCACCAAGAGACCCAGTACTTC	TRBV2	TRBJ2-5	-	-
CASSRPGGSDEQYF	TGTGCCAGCAGCCGCCCAGGGGGTTCAGACGAGCAGTACTTC	TRBV4-2	TRBJ2-7	once	TRBD1
CASKVANNSPLHF	TGTGCCAGCAAGGTCGCCAATAATTCACCCCTCCACTTT	TRBV28	TRBJ1-6	once	-
CASTRLAGEETQYF	TGCGCCAGCACCCGACTAGCCGGAGAAGAGACCCAGTACTTC	TRBV5-1	TRBJ2-5	-	TRBD2
CSARKGQGAYEQYF	TGCAGTGCTAGAAAGGGACAGGGGGCATACGAGCAGTACTTC	TRBV20-1	TRBJ2-7	-	TRBD1
CASMRGNGRYEQYF	TGTGCCAGCATGAGGGGGAACGGTCGGTACGAGCAGTACTTC	TRBV6-1	TRBJ2-7	-	-
CASRSGTGGYTF	TGTGCCAGCAGGTCCGGGACAGGTGGCTACACCTTC	TRBV6-6	TRBJ1-2	few	TRBD1
CASSVGSSHHPDEQFF	TGTGCCAGCAGCGTAGGGTCTTCTCACCACCCGGATGAGCAGTTCTTC	TRBV9	TRBJ2-1	few	-
CASTGALYNEQFF	TGTGCCAGCACGGGGGCCCTCTACAATGAGCAGTTCTTC	TRBV6-5	TRBJ2-1	-	-
CASSQGHGYGYTF	TGCGCCAGCAGCCAGGGACACGGCTATGGCTACACCTTC	TRBV4-3	TRBJ1-2	-	-
CASSLDGGGEQYF	TGTGCCAGCAGCTTAGATGGGGGCGGCGAGCAGTACTTC	TRBV7-9	TRBJ2-7	many	-
CATSDSLGLAGVRTDTQYF	TGTGCCACCAGTGATTCTCTAGGACTAGCGGGGGTGCGCACAGATACGCAGTATTTT	TRBV24-1	TRBJ2-3	once	TRBD2
CAISVDFTGIQETQYF	TGTGCCATCAGTGTAGACTTTACAGGGATCCAAGAGACCCAGTACTTC	TRBV10-3	TRBJ2-5	-	-
CASGPSTWGKFRPQHF	TGTGCTAGTGGTCCGTCGACCTGGGGAAAATTTAGGCCCCAGCATTTT	TRBV12-5	TRBJ1-5	-	-
CSARQFGTTGELFF	TGCAGTGCCCGCCAATTTGGGACCACCGGGGAGCTGTTTTTT	TRBV20-1	TRBJ2-2	few	-
CASSLGPENEETQYF	TGTGCCAGCAGCTTAGGTCCGGAAAACGAAGAGACCCAGTACTTC	TRBV13	TRBJ2-5	-	-